A single sample is the source of the 30 T cell receptor beta chains below, sequenced in a study of blood T cells in healthy people across ages. Combining a sample-barcoded 5' primer with a J-beta primer mix, a second PCR ran for 7 to 11 cycles. TCRdb fed the 5' RACE reads into MiXCR, producing one record per CDR3 protein. The sample has under 2 million distinct CDR3 sequences; around 36% are singletons. Source material: blood. The receptor source for this set is a woman in her 30s in good health.

This rearrangement joins TRBV4-1 to TRBJ1-5; D unresolved. The V gene's germline CDR1 is MGHRA and CDR2 YSYEKL. The CDR3 loop spans 15 amino acids. V lost 1 base to trimming and J lost 4 bases, with 11 bases between them. The CDR3 loop reads CASSQGNPKNQPQHF. CDR3 nucleotides: TGCGCCAGCAGCCAAGGAAATCCCAAGAATCAGCCCCAGCATTTT.

The chain uses TRBV27 and TRBJ1-5; no definite D call. Looked up from germline, CDR1 is MNHEY and CDR2 is SMNVEV (reference sequence). The CDR3 spans 13 residues. The V end lost 6 bases, the J end lost 6 bases, and 12 bases lay between the germline ends. CDR3 amino acids: CASSRMGGQPQHF. The CDR3 DNA is TGTGCCAGCAGCCGTATGGGCGGTCAGCCCCAGCATTTT.

This clonotype was detected many times. J is TRBJ2-1 and V is TRBV7-9, with 9 bases lining up with TRBD2. From germline, CDR1 is SEHNR and CDR2 FQNEAQ (reference sequence). This CDR3 contains 14 residues. V lost 9 bases, J lost 3 bases, and 6 bases stayed unmatched. The CDR3 bases are TGTGCCAGTATTCTAGCGGGAATCTACAATGAGCAGTTCTTC. Translating it yields CASILAGIYNEQFF.

This chain uses TRBV6-1 with TRBJ2-4; TRBD2 agrees at 9 bases. This CDR3 spans 17 amino acids. CDR1 and CDR2 (germline): MNHNS, SASEGT. The V gene end was trimmed by 4 bases and the J gene end by 4 bases; junction bases not matched to a gene: 11. DNA of the CDR3: TGTGCCAGCAGTGGGCCGAATATAGCGGGGGCTAAAAACATTCAGTACTTC. Protein sequence: CASSGPNIAGAKNIQYF.

In the case of this clonotype: This may be a read error, as it is one base from a much larger clone. J is TRBJ2-7 and V is TRBV7-7, with a weak D call TRBD2 (6 bases). Germline V gene data show CDR1 as SSHAT and CDR2 as FNYEAQ (reference sequence). The CDR3 is 15 amino acids. The CDR3 DNA is TGTGTCAGCAGCTTAGGCCCCGGGGGATCCTACGAGCAGTACTTC. Its translation is CVSSLGPGGSYEQYF.

The chain joins TRBV7-2 to TRBJ2-1, with 8 bases lining up with TRBD2. Germline V lookup: CDR1 SGHTA, CDR2 FQGNSA. The CDR3 extends over 14 amino acids. V gave up 3 bases and J gave up 9 bases; unmatched junction bases: 7. CDR3 bases: TGTGCCAGCAGCTTTGCGGGAGGACTATTTGAGCAGTTCTTC. The encoded protein is CASSFAGGLFEQFF.

This clonotype was seen only a few times. The chain couples TRBV20-1 to TRBJ1-5, with D perhaps matching TRBD1 (5 bases). The CDR3 loop spans 16 amino acids. The ends were cut back, 0 bases at V and 6 bases at J, with 18 bases in the middle. Germline loops: CDR1 DFQATT, CDR2 SNEGSKA (reference sequence). CDR3 amino acids: CSARDRAGQGSQPQHF. The CDR3 DNA reads TGCAGTGCTAGAGATCGGGCAGGGCAGGGTAGTCAGCCCCAGCATTTT.

This clonotype was seen only a few times. This chain joins TRBV28 and TRBJ1-5; TRBD1 agrees at 7 bases. V gave up 5 bases and J gave up 2 bases; unmatched junction bases: 9. This CDR3 contains 16 residues. Germline CDR1 is MDHEN and CDR2 is SYDVKM. The CDR3 here is CASSVYRGVGNQPQHF. CDR3 coding DNA: TGTGCCAGCAGTGTGTACAGGGGCGTGGGCAATCAGCCCCAGCATTTT.

This clonotype was counted between two and nine times. The rearrangement links TRBV20-1 to TRBJ1-1; D is uncertain. Germline values: CDR1 DFQATT, CDR2 SNEGSKA (reference sequence). V lost 4 bases, J lost 1 base, and 10 bases lay in between. This CDR3 is built from 13 residues. The CDR3, as DNA: TGCAGTGCTATGCCTCGCAAGAACACTGAAGCTTTCTTT. Its translation is CSAMPRKNTEAFF.

The CDR3 protein is CASTLHGGHTEAFF. The CDR3 region has the DNA TGTGCCAGCACCCTACATGGGGGCCACACTGAAGCTTTCTTT. The chain combines TRBV12-3 or TRBV12-4 with TRBJ1-1; D possibly corresponds to TRBD1 (6 bases). The length of the CDR3 is 14 residues. Between the trimmed V and J ends, which lost 7 bases and 3 bases, there was a span of 15 bases.

This clonotype has only a few counts. The chain uses TRBV6-6 and TRBJ1-5; 7 bases match TRBD1. The CDR3 covers 14 residues. CDR1 and CDR2 from the germline V gene are MNHNY and SVGAGI (reference sequence). V trimming: 2 bases; J trimming: 5 bases; junction bases outside the gene matches: 3. Written as DNA, the CDR3 is TGTGCCAGCAGTTACAGCAGGGGGGATCAGCCCCAGCATTTT. It specifies CASSYSRGDQPQHF.

The table lists this clonotype with a few counts. The chain couples TRBV7-2 to TRBJ2-1; 9 bases match TRBD2. CDR1 SGHTA and CDR2 FQGNSA come from the germline V gene. The CDR3 runs 16 residues. V gave up 6 bases and J gave up 0 bases; unmatched junction bases: 6. The CDR3 loop is CASRTFSGSSYNEQFF. The CDR3 region has the DNA TGTGCCAGCAGAACCTTTAGCGGGAGCTCCTACAATGAGCAGTTCTTC.

The rearrangement links TRBV20-1 to TRBJ1-2; D perhaps matches TRBD1 (5 bases). The CDR3 runs to 14 residues. V gave up 4 bases and J gave up 2 bases, with 14 bases separating them. Germline loops: CDR1 DFQATT, CDR2 SNEGSKA (reference sequence). Here the CDR3 reads CSAKGTVANYGYTF. CDR3 DNA sequence: TGCAGTGCTAAAGGGACGGTAGCCAACTATGGCTACACCTTC.

CDR3 amino acids: CASSQAGTGQNQPQHF. The CDR3 nucleotides are TGTGCCAGCAGCCAAGCCGGGACAGGGCAAAATCAGCCCCAGCATTTT. J is TRBJ1-5 and V is TRBV3-1; 9 bases line up with TRBD1. This CDR3 spans 16 amino acids. Germline V lookup: CDR1 LGHDT, CDR2 YNNKEL (reference sequence). Losses at the gene ends were 1 base for V and 4 bases for J; bases not matched to a gene: 5.

The chain carries TRBV28 and TRBJ2-4; D call uncertain. Between the trimmed V and J ends, which lost 3 bases and 8 bases, there was a span of 14 bases. Germline values: CDR1 MDHEN, CDR2 SYDVKM. The CDR3 totals 14 residues. CDR3 region: CASSLSVPGDIQYF. Here the CDR3 DNA reads TGTGCCAGCAGTTTGTCTGTTCCAGGTGACATTCAGTACTTC.

This clonotype turned up a few times. The chain combines TRBV7-8 with TRBJ1-1; D is ambiguous. CDR3 length: 18 amino acids. Trimming left V 0 bases short and J 4 bases short, with 21 bases between. Germline V gene lookup returns CDR1 SGHVS and CDR2 FQNEAQ. Here the CDR3 DNA reads TGTGCCAGCAGCTTAGCCACCTCCGTGACGGCTCAGTCCACTGAAGCTTTCTTT. Residues: CASSLATSVTAQSTEAFF.

V is TRBV6-5 and J is TRBJ1-5; 9 positions match TRBD1. Germline CDR1 reads MNHEY; CDR2 reads SVGAGI. Trimming at V came to 7 bases and at J to 1 base, leaving 11 bases not matched to a gene. This CDR3 spans 17 amino acids. CDR3 nucleotides: TGTGCCAGCAACGTTACGGGGGACAGGGAAAGCAATCAGCCCCAGCATTTT. It yields the protein CASNVTGDRESNQPQHF.

This chain uses TRBV7-9 with TRBJ1-2; tentative D call: TRBD1 (5 bases). Germline lookup yields CDR1 SEHNR and CDR2 FQNEAQ (reference sequence). The CDR3 contains 15 residues. The V and J ends lost 0 bases and 4 bases respectively, with 12 bases between them. CDR3 protein: CASSLAGDGGYGYTF. The CDR3 coding sequence is TGTGCCAGCAGCTTAGCAGGGGACGGTGGCTATGGCTACACCTTC. The whole variable domain, filled in from reference TRBV7-9 and TRBJ1-2, reads DTGVSQNPRHKITKRGQNVTFRCDPISEHNRLYWYRQTLGQGPEFLTYFQNEAQLEKSRLLSDRFSAERPKGSFSTLEIQRTEQGDSAMYLCASSLAGDGGYGYTFGSGTRLTVV.

This clonotype appeared a few times. The genes are TRBV28 and TRBJ2-1, with 11 bases matching TRBD2. V dropped 6 bases and J dropped 5; count of bases not matched to a gene: 15. Germline lookup yields CDR1 MDHEN and CDR2 SYDVKM. This CDR3 is 18 amino acids long. CDR3: CASSLNPSTSGMDNEQFF. In DNA form, the CDR3 reads TGTGCCAGCAGCTTAAACCCTTCGACTAGCGGGATGGACAATGAGCAGTTCTTC. Supplemented by reference TRBV28 and TRBJ2-1, the full variable domain reads DVKVTQSSRYLVKRTGEKVFLECVQDMDHENMFWYRQDPGLGLRLIYFSYDVKMKEKGDIPEGYSVSREKKERFSLILESASTNQTSMYLCASSLNPSTSGMDNEQFFGPGTRLTVL.

About this clonotype: This may be a read error, as it is one base from a much larger clone. The chain carries TRBV20-1 and TRBJ2-1; perhaps TRBD2 as D (5 bases). The CDR3 runs 13 residues. Germline values: CDR1 DFQATT, CDR2 SNEGSKA (reference sequence). V lost 1 base, J lost 9 bases, and 13 bases lay in between. In nucleotides, the CDR3 is TGCAGTGCTAGAGGTATCCTAGCTGGTGAGCAGTTCTTC. Its translation: CSARGILAGEQFF.

This clonotype was detected a few times. The CDR3: CASSFPTGRNTEAFF. The CDR3 nucleotides read TGCGCCAGCAGCTTCCCGACAGGGAGGAACACTGAAGCTTTCTTT. The chain carries TRBV4-1 and TRBJ1-1, with 7 bases fitting TRBD1. J gave up 1 base and V 5 bases, and 7 bases lay outside the gene matches. The CDR3 sequence is 15 residues long. The V gene's germline CDR1 is MGHRA and CDR2 YSYEKL.

The chain has TRBV6-2 or TRBV6-3 and TRBJ2-7; D unresolved. Germline loops: CDR1 MNHEY, CDR2 SVGEGT. CDR3 length: 14 amino acids. V lost 7 bases and J lost 2, with 15 bases in between. In DNA form, the CDR3 reads TGTGCCAGCACCTCCGCCGGTTCCACCTACGAGCAGTACTTC. It specifies CASTSAGSTYEQYF.

This clonotype was seen a handful of times. The gene calls are TRBV6-6 and TRBJ2-2, with 7 nucleotides matching TRBD1. The germline V gene has CDR1 MNHNY and CDR2 SVGAGI (reference sequence). The J segment lost 3 bases and the V segment lost 7 bases, leaving 5 bases of the junction unmatched. CDR3 length equals 14 residues. Here the CDR3 DNA reads TGTGCCAGCATTGGGACAGTGGACACCGGGGAGCTGTTTTTT. This encodes CASIGTVDTGELFF.

Ten or more counts support this clonotype. An end of the junction does not agree with germline; a read error may underlie this. The chain links TRBV29-1 to TRBJ2-1; D perhaps matches TRBD2 (6 bases). The germline gives CDR1 SQVTM, CDR2 ANQGSEA. The length of the CDR3 is 14 residues. The CDR3 region has the DNA TGCAGCGTTGGGTACGGGAGACCTTACAGTGAGCAGTTCTTC. This codes for CSVGYGRPYSEQFF.

J is TRBJ2-5 and V is TRBV19; TRBD1 agrees at 8 bases. After removal of 7 bases from V and 0 bases from J, the junction contained 10 bases not matched to a gene. This CDR3 region has 16 residues. Per the germline V gene, CDR1 is LNHDA and CDR2 is SQIVND (reference sequence). CDR3: CASKQRRGQDQETQYF. Here the CDR3 DNA reads TGTGCCAGTAAGCAGCGAAGGGGACAGGACCAAGAGACCCAGTACTTC.

The table lists this clonotype with a count of one. CDR3 sequence (DNA): TGCAGTGCTAGAGATTGGAGGGTGATCCTTTCTGAAGCTTTCTTT. It yields the protein CSARDWRVILSEAFF. This chain joins TRBV20-1 and TRBJ1-1; D is uncertain. The CDR3 loop spans 15 amino acids. The germline gives CDR1 DFQATT, CDR2 SNEGSKA (reference sequence). Trimming took 0 bases from V and 6 from J, leaving 17 bases between them.

The chain carries TRBV7-9 and TRBJ2-6; D ambiguous. Germline V CDR1 and CDR2: SEHNR, FQNEAQ (reference sequence). V lost 0 bases and J lost 2, with 8 bases in between. The CDR3 totals 16 residues. The CDR3 spells CASSLAGPTGANVLTF. The CDR3 DNA reads as TGTGCCAGCAGCTTAGCCGGTCCAACTGGGGCCAACGTCCTGACTTTC.

This clonotype was observed a few times. The J gene is TRBJ2-1, the V gene TRBV9; TRBD2 matches 9 bases. V lost 2 bases, J lost 5 bases, and 8 bases stayed unmatched. The CDR3 loop spans 16 amino acids. Germline V CDR1 and CDR2: SGDLS, YYNGEE. The CDR3 is CASSVLGGGANNEQFF. CDR3 sequence (DNA): TGTGCCAGCAGCGTGTTGGGCGGGGGGGCTAACAATGAGCAGTTCTTC. The full variable domain, rest sourced from reference TRBV9 and TRBJ2-1, is DSGVTQTPKHLITATGQRVTLRCSPRSGDLSVYWYQQSLDQGLQFLIQYYNGEERAKGNILERFSAQQFPDLHSELNLSSLELGDSALYFCASSVLGGGANNEQFFGPGTRLTVL.

This clonotype was recorded a few times. This chain's CDR3 is CSAAGGPTYEQYF. The DNA of the CDR3 is TGCAGTGCCGCCGGGGGGCCTACCTACGAGCAGTACTTC. This sequence joins TRBV20-1 and TRBJ2-7, with D perhaps matching TRBD2 (7 bases). The germline V gene encodes CDR1 DFQATT and CDR2 SNEGSKA (reference sequence). V lost 6 bases and J lost 2, with 14 bases in between. The length of the CDR3 is 13 residues.

The chain combines TRBV5-6 with TRBJ2-3; tentative D call: TRBD1 (5 bases). Trimming cost V 5 bases and J 5 bases, with 12 bases left between them. There are 13 residues in the CDR3. Looked up from germline, CDR1 is SGHDT and CDR2 is YYEEEE. This chain's CDR3 is CASSKPQGDTQYF. Written as DNA, the CDR3 is TGTGCCAGCAGTAAGCCTCAGGGAGATACGCAGTATTTT.